Listed below are T cell receptor beta chains from one sample, sequenced in a study of shared clonotypes between healthy human individuals. Sequenced by immunoSEQ multiplex PCR; TCRdb stores in-frame clones only, minus some. The table includes fewer than 1.8 million clones, 98% detected once. Material for sequencing was naive CD4+ T cells sorted from blood. The receptor set was obtained from a man younger than 40 in good health. Both conserved end residues are part of each CDR3. D genes are given only for firm matches. Size is stated for part of the rows, as once, few or many counts, or as a class when the clone is expanded.

D gene,J gene,clone size,V gene,CDR3 protein,CDR3 DNA
-,TRBJ2-7,-,TRBV7-2,CASSLGLGYEQYF,TGTGCCAGCAGCTTAGGTCTAGGCTACGAGCAGTACTTC
-,TRBJ2-7,-,TRBV5-1,CASSLESGYRAYEQYF,TGCGCCAGCAGCTTGGAATCCGGGTACAGGGCCTACGAGCAGTACTTC
-,TRBJ2-5,-,TRBV27,CASSLGLAPSETQYF,TGTGCCAGCAGTTTGGGTCTAGCCCCTTCAGAGACCCAGTACTTC
-,TRBJ1-3,-,TRBV9,CASSVSGASGNTIYF,TGTGCCAGCAGCGTTTCAGGGGCCTCTGGAAACACCATATATTTT
TRBD1,TRBJ2-1,-,TRBV27,CASSSRDRSYNEQFF,TGTGCCAGCAGTTCCCGGGACAGGTCCTACAATGAGCAGTTCTTC
TRBD1,TRBJ2-7,-,TRBV5-4,CASSPIAGTGGSEQYF,TGTGCCAGCAGCCCAATAGCCGGGACAGGGGGCTCCGAGCAGTACTTC
TRBD2,TRBJ2-1,-,TRBV15,CATSRDLAGGLGEQFF,TGTGCCACCAGCAGAGACCTAGCGGGAGGGTTAGGGGAGCAGTTCTTC
-,TRBJ1-2,-,TRBV19,CASRPQGGGYTF,TGTGCCAGTAGGCCACAGGGTGGAGGCTACACCTTC
-,TRBJ2-2,-,TRBV7-2,CASSLGAGEGGELFF,TGTGCCAGCAGCTTAGGAGCAGGGGAGGGCGGGGAGCTGTTTTTT
-,TRBJ2-2,-,TRBV10-3,CAISESILASRGELFF,TGTGCCATCAGTGAGTCGATTCTAGCAAGTAGAGGGGAGCTGTTTTTT
TRBD1,TRBJ1-2,once,TRBV29-1,CSVGRTGGYTF,TGCAGCGTGGGGCGGACAGGCGGCTACACCTTC
-,TRBJ2-1,-,TRBV7-2,CAVQLALAGGGQFF,TGTGCCGTCCAATTGGCGCTAGCTGGGGGTGGACAGTTCTTC
-,TRBJ2-7,-,TRBV4-2,CASSRGSPNEQYF,TGTGCCAGCAGCCGCGGCTCCCCGAACGAGCAGTACTTC
-,TRBJ2-5,-,TRBV6-4,CASSPKLGSTQYF,TGTGCCAGCAGTCCCAAATTAGGTTCGACCCAGTACTTC
-,TRBJ1-5,-,TRBV4-1,CASSQAPGVSQPQHF,TGCGCCAGCAGCCAAGCCCCGGGCGTGAGTCAGCCCCAGCATTTT
-,TRBJ2-2,-,TRBV7-2,CASTPIGEAGELFF,TGTGCCAGCACCCCGATTGGGGAGGCCGGGGAGCTGTTTTTT
-,TRBJ2-2,-,TRBV5-4,CASSGRSSGELFF,TGTGCCAGCAGCGGACGATCCTCCGGGGAGCTGTTTTTT
TRBD2,TRBJ2-7,-,TRBV28,CASSLPTSGRVKQYF,TGTGCCAGCAGTCTCCCGACTAGCGGGAGGGTCAAGCAGTACTTC
TRBD2,TRBJ2-7,-,TRBV28,CASSLFLAGGRREQYF,TGTGCCAGCAGTTTATTTCTAGCGGGAGGGCGTCGGGAGCAGTACTTC